This T cell receptor (beta chain) was obtained from a study of response to subunit inactivated influenza vaccine (dated by TCRdb to between 2017 and 2018). With regard to the full study: Deep quantitative T cell receptor repertoire profiling was used in the study to track responses to a trivalent subunit inactivated influenza vaccine. What the study reported, not specific to this receptor: According to the authors, only a limited number of new T cells may be recruited by each seasonal influenza vaccination.

About this clonotype: Its antigen target is currently unknown. Per-base qualities were not stored, and no clone one base away is much larger.

Libraries were made using RT-PCR. The data were produced on an Illumina HiSeq 2500. Starting from the raw public reads, TCRdb applied fastp trimming at Q25, assembled clones with MiXCR and retained in-frame beta chains. Rows are combined by CDR3 protein, so each entry shows the most common genes and DNA. For this sample the table gives over 150,000 distinct CDR3 sequences, of which under 15% were detected only once. The ten largest clones represent approximately 25% of the sample. The clonotype originates from a man aged 45-60 years who received an inactivated influenza vaccine. Donor details come from another sample of the same person, matched by shared clones. This specimen was CD8+ T cells sorted from PBMCs, taken roughly 5 days after vaccination.

The CDR3 reads as follows: CASSASGVDLAKNIQYF. The DNA reads as follows: TGTGCCAGCAGCGCCTCGGGGGTGGACTTAGCCAAAAACATTCAGTACTTC. The sequence is built from TRBV2 and TRBJ2-4; perhaps TRBD2 is the D gene, with 6 bases matching. According to the germline V gene, CDR1 reads SNHLY and CDR2 reads FYNNEI. Measured from the cysteine to the phenylalanine, the CDR3 is 17 residues long. This entry keeps only the CDR3 DNA: 51 bases, framed from base 1. V is clipped by 6 bases and J by 0 bases, and the sequence between their germline boundaries is 18 bases long.